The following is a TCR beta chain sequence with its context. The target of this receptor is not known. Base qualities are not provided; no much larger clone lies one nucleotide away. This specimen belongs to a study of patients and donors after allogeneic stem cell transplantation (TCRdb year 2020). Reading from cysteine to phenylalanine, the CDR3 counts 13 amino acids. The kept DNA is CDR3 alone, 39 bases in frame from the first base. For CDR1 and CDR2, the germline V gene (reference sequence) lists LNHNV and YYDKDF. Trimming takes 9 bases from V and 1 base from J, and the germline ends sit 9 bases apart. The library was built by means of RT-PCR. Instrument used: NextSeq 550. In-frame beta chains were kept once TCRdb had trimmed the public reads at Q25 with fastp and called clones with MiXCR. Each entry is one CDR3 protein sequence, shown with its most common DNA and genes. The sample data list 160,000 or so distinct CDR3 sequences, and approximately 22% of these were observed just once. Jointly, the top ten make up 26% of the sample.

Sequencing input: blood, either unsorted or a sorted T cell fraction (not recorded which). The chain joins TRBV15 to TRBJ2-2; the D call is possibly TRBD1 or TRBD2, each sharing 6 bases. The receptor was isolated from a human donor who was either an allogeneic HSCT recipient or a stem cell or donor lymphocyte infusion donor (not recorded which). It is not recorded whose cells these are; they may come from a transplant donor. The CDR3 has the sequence CATGGVNTGELFF. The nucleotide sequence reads TGTGCCACGGGGGGCGTGAACACCGGGGAGCTGTTTTTT.